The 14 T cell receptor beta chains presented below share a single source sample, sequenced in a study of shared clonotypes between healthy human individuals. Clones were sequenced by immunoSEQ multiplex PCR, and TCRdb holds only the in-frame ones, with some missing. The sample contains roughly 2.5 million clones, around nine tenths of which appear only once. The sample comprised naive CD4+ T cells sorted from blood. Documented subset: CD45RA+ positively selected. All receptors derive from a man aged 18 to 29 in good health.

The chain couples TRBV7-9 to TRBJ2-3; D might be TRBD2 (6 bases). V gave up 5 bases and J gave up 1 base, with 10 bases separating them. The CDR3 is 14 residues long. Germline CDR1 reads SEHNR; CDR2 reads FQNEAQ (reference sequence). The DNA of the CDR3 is TGTGCCAGCAGCCGGGAGCCCGGCACAGATACGCAGTATTTT. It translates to CASSREPGTDTQYF.

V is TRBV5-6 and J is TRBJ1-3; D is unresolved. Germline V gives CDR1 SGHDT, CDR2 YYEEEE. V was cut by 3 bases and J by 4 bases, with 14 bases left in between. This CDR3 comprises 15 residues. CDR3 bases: TGTGCCAGCAGCTCCACTTTGACTGCAGGAAACACCATATATTTT. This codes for CASSSTLTAGNTIYF.

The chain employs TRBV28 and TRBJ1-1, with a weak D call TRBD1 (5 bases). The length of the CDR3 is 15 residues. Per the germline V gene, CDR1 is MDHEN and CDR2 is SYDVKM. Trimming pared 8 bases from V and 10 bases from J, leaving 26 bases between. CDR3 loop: CASQSLRAQRGRAFF. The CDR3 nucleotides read TGTGCCAGCCAAAGTTTACGGGCACAGAGGGGCCGAGCTTTCTTT.

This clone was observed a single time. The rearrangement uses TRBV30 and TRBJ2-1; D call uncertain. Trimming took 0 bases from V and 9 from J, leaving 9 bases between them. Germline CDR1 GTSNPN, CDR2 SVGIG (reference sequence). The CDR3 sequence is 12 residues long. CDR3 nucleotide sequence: TGTGCCTGGAGTGTAACACTGGGTGAGCAGTTCTTC. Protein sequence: CAWSVTLGEQFF.

CDR3 DNA sequence: TGTGCCAGCTCTTCACGCTTGGAAACTGAAGCTTTCTTT. Translating gives CASSSRLETEAFF. The genes are TRBV18 and TRBJ1-1; no clear D gene. V lost 6 bases and J 5 bases, leaving 13 bases between the germline ends. The CDR3 consists of 13 residues. Germline lookup yields CDR1 KGHSH and CDR2 LQKENI.

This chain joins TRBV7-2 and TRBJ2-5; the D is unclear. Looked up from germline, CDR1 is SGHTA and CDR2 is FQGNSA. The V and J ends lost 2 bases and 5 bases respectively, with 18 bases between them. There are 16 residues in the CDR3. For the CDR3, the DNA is TGTGCCAGCAGCTTATATGGAAACACACTACACGAGACCCAGTACTTC. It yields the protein CASSLYGNTLHETQYF.

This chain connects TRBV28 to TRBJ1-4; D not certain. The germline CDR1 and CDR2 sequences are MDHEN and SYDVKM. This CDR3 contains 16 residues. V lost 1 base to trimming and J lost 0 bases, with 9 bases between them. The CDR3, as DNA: TGTGCCAGCAGTTTATTCGGCGCAGCAACTAATGAAAAACTGTTTTTT. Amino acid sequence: CASSLFGAATNEKLFF.

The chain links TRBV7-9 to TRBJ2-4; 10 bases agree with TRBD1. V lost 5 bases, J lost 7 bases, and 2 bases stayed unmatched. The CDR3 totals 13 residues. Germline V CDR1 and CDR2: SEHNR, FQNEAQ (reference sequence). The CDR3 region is CASSRGQGNIQYF. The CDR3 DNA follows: TGTGCCAGCAGCCGGGGACAGGGGAACATTCAGTACTTC.

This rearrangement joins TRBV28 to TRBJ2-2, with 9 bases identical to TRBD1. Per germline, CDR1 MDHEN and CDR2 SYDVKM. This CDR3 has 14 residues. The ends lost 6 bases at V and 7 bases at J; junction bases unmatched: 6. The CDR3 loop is CASRGQGRVGELFF. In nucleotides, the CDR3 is TGTGCCAGCAGGGGACAGGGAAGGGTCGGGGAGCTGTTTTTT.

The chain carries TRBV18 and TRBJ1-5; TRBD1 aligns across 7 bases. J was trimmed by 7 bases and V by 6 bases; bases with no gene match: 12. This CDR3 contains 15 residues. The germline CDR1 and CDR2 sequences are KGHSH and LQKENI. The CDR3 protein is CASSLDRVTRQPQHF. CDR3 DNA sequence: TGTGCCAGCTCCCTCGACAGGGTAACTAGGCAGCCCCAGCATTTT. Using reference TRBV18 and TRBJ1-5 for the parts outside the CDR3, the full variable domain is NAGVMQNPRHLVRRRGQEARLRCSPMKGHSHVYWYRQLPEEGLKFMVYLQKENIIDESGMPKERFSAEFPKEGPSILRIQQVVRGDSAAYFCASSLDRVTRQPQHFGDGTRLSIL.

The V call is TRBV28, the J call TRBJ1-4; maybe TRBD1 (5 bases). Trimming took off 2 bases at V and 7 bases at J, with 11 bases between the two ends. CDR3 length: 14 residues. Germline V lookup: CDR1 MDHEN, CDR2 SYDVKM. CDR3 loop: CASSLGQGLEKLFF. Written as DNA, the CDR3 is TGTGCCAGCAGTTTAGGGCAGGGCCTTGAAAAACTGTTTTTT.

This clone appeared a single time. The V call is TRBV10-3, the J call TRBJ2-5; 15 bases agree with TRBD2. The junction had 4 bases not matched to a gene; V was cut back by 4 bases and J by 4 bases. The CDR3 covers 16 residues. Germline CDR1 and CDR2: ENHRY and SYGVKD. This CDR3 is CAISGTSGGAGETQYF. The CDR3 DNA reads TGTGCCATCAGTGGGACTAGCGGGGGGGCCGGAGAGACCCAGTACTTC.

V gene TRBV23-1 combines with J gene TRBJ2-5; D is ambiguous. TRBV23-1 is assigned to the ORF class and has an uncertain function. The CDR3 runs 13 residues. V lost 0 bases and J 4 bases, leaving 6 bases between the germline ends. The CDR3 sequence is CASSQSGGETQYF. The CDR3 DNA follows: TGCGCCAGCAGTCAATCGGGTGGAGAGACCCAGTACTTC.

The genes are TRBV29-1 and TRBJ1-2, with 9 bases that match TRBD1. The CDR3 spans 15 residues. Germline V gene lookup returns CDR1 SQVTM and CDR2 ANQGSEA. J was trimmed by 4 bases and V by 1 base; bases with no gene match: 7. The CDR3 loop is CSVEGGTGFLYGYTF. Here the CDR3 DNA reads TGCAGCGTTGAAGGCGGGACAGGGTTTCTCTATGGCTACACCTTC.